The 24 T cell receptor beta chains below come from one sample, sequenced in a study of T cell responses to AZD1222 COVID-19 vaccine. The repertoire was sequenced with immunoSEQ multiplex PCR; TCRdb's copy has only in-frame clones and lacks some. The table shows fewer than 110,000 clones, with about 90% occurring only once. Source: peripheral blood, taken on day 0 of AZD1222 vaccination. These receptor sequences come from an adult in good health.

The J gene is TRBJ2-5, the V gene TRBV4-3; D remains unclear. Germline V gene lookup returns CDR1 LGHNA and CDR2 YSLEER. V gave up 0 bases and J gave up 2 bases, with 10 bases separating them. The CDR3 runs to 15 residues. The CDR3 coding sequence is TGCGCCAGCAGCCAAGATCTGTCCCGACAAGAGACCCAGTACTTC. Its translation: CASSQDLSRQETQYF.

This sequence joins TRBV5-6 and TRBJ1-5; perhaps TRBD1 as D (5 bases). Trimming pared 0 bases from V and 9 bases from J, leaving 10 bases between. Germline V gene data show CDR1 as SGHDT and CDR2 as YYEEEE. CDR3 length: 13 residues. The chain's CDR3 is CASSLAAGRPQHF. The CDR3 DNA is TGTGCCAGCAGCTTGGCCGCGGGGCGGCCCCAGCATTTT.

The chain joins TRBV20-1 to TRBJ1-3, with D perhaps TRBD1 (5 bases). Trimming took 3 bases from V and 2 from J, leaving 11 bases between them. Germline CDR1 and CDR2: DFQATT and SNEGSKA (reference sequence). The length of the CDR3 is 14 residues. This chain's CDR3 is CSASTGTAGNTIYF. The DNA of the CDR3 is TGCAGTGCTAGTACCGGGACGGCTGGAAACACCATATATTTT.

Remarks on this clone: The same CDR3 also results from other DNA sequences found in this sample. The CDR3 coding sequence is TGTGCCAGCAGCGTAGACGGGGAATCCTACGAGCAGTACTTC. It codes for CASSVDGESYEQYF. The V and J genes are TRBV9 and TRBJ2-7; possible D gene TRBD2, 5 bases. Germline V gene lookup returns CDR1 SGDLS and CDR2 YYNGEE. With 0 bases removed from V and 1 base from J, the gap between germline ends came to 8 bases. The CDR3 extends over 14 amino acids.

The genes are TRBV5-5 and TRBJ2-7; unclear D gene. CDR1 is SGHKS, CDR2 YYEKEE, per germline (reference sequence). Between the trimmed V and J ends, which lost 1 base and 0 bases, there was a span of 8 bases. The CDR3 sequence is 14 residues long. Here the CDR3 reads CASSLHLSSYEQYF. In DNA form, the CDR3 reads TGTGCCAGCAGCTTGCACTTGAGCTCCTACGAGCAGTACTTC.

CDR3 coding DNA: TGTGCCAGCAGCTTGTGGGGGGGGTCGGACAATCAGCCCCAGCATTTT. The encoded protein is CASSLWGGSDNQPQHF. The rearrangement uses TRBV7-2 and TRBJ1-5; TRBD1 is a possible D gene (5 bases). This CDR3 spans 16 amino acids. In germline, CDR1 is SGHTA, CDR2 FQGNSA. V lost 3 bases and J 3 bases, leaving 15 bases between the germline ends.

V and J are TRBV3-1 (or the pseudogene TRBV3-2) and TRBJ2-4; D is unclear. The CDR3 loop spans 17 amino acids. Germline values: CDR1 LGHDT, CDR2 YNNKEL (reference sequence). V lost 4 bases to trimming and J lost 2 bases, with 18 bases between them. The chain's CDR3 is CASSPPHTGWPKNIQYF. The CDR3 DNA reads TGTGCCAGCAGCCCCCCCCATACCGGGTGGCCCAAAAACATTCAGTACTTC.

This clone has more than one count but fewer than ten. The chain recombines TRBV27 with TRBJ1-1; D ambiguous. The CDR3 extends over 14 amino acids. Germline CDR1 and CDR2: MNHEY and SMNVEV (reference sequence). Trimming left V 2 bases short and J 1 base short, with 8 bases between. The CDR3 coding sequence is TGTGCCAGCAGTTTAAGGCAGCCGAACACTGAAGCTTTCTTT. It specifies CASSLRQPNTEAFF.

The CDR3 loop is CASSSQGAPRYGYTF. The CDR3 nucleotides are TGTGCCAGCAGTTCCCAGGGGGCGCCTCGCTATGGCTACACCTTC. The chain combines TRBV6-5 with TRBJ1-2; 8 positions agree with TRBD1. V lost 4 bases and J lost 4; bases outside the gene matches: 8. CDR3 size: 15 residues. In germline, CDR1 is MNHEY, CDR2 SVGAGI.

The chain recombines TRBV6-2 or TRBV6-3 with TRBJ2-1; D is ambiguous. V was clipped by 0 bases and J by 10 bases, with 10 bases between them. This CDR3 has 13 residues. Germline V gives CDR1 MNHEY, CDR2 SVGEGT. The CDR3: CASSYSSQAEQFF. The CDR3 nucleotides read TGTGCCAGCAGTTACTCTAGCCAAGCGGAGCAGTTCTTC.

A single count supports this clone. J is TRBJ2-7 and V is TRBV7-9; D gene uncertain. The germline CDR1 and CDR2 sequences are SEHNR and FQNEAQ (reference sequence). V dropped 5 bases and J dropped 3 bases, with 14 bases sitting between them. The CDR3 is 14 amino acids. Here the CDR3 reads CASSPSAVFYEQYF. CDR3 DNA: TGTGCCAGCAGCCCAAGCGCTGTATTCTACGAGCAGTACTTC.

The gene calls are TRBV18 and TRBJ1-5, with TRBD1 as a possible D gene (5 bases). The CDR3 length is 15 residues. The germline V and J ends were trimmed by 6 bases and 2 bases, with 14 bases remaining between them. Germline V lookup: CDR1 KGHSH, CDR2 LQKENI. Here the CDR3 DNA reads TGTGCCAGCTCCCCGGGCGGGGACCGCAATCAGCCCCAGCATTTT. Residues: CASSPGGDRNQPQHF.

The rearrangement uses TRBV18 and TRBJ2-7; D gene ambiguous. The germline CDR1 and CDR2 sequences are KGHSH and LQKENI. CDR3 length: 15 residues. V was cut by 0 bases and J by 3 bases, with 12 bases left in between. The CDR3 here is CASSPPQPLNYEQYF. The CDR3 DNA reads TGTGCCAGCTCACCACCACAACCACTAAACTACGAGCAGTACTTC.

This clone is a singleton in its sample. CDR3 DNA: TGTGCCAGTAGTAACGGACAGGGGGCCTACGAGCAGTACTTC. It encodes CASSNGQGAYEQYF. The chain carries TRBV19 and TRBJ2-7; 10 nucleotides line up with TRBD1. Germline loops: CDR1 LNHDA, CDR2 SQIVND (reference sequence). Germline trimming cut 4 bases from V and 2 bases from J; bases unmatched to any gene: 2. CDR3 length equals 14 residues. Filled out from reference TRBV19 and TRBJ2-7, the complete variable domain reads DGGITQSPKYLFRKEGQNVTLSCEQNLNHDAMYWYRQDPGQGLRLIYYSQIVNDFQKGDIAEGYSVSREKKESFPLTVTSAQKNPTAFYLCASSNGQGAYEQYFGPGTRLTVT.

This rearrangement joins TRBV7-9 to TRBJ1-2; D remains unclear. Germline loops: CDR1 SEHNR, CDR2 FQNEAQ (reference sequence). This CDR3 is 13 amino acids long. The V end lost 1 base, the J end lost 6 bases, and 9 bases lay between the germline ends. Here the CDR3 reads CASSLVSSDGYTF. The DNA for the CDR3 is TGTGCCAGCAGCTTAGTTAGCTCGGATGGCTACACCTTC.

The chain uses TRBV18 and TRBJ2-5; no reliable D call. CDR3 length: 14 residues. Trimming pared 2 bases from V and 4 bases from J, leaving 11 bases between. Germline V gives CDR1 KGHSH, CDR2 LQKENI. CDR3 amino acids: CASSPISQGETQYF. The CDR3 nucleotides read TGTGCCAGCTCACCAATATCCCAAGGAGAGACCCAGTACTTC.

The V gene is TRBV6-5, the J gene TRBJ2-7; D ambiguous. Germline CDR1 and CDR2: MNHEY and SVGAGI. V dropped 5 bases and J dropped 7 bases, with 9 bases sitting between them. This CDR3 comprises 11 residues. The CDR3 DNA reads TGTGCCAGCAGTACCACGAGGGAGCAGTACTTC. Protein: CASSTTREQYF.

This rearrangement joins TRBV3-1 (or the pseudogene TRBV3-2) to TRBJ2-7; the match to TRBD2 covers 13 bases. Trimming took 1 base from V and 4 from J; bases not matched to a gene: 10. CDR3 length: 18 amino acids. In germline, CDR1 is LGHDT, CDR2 YNNKEL (reference sequence). Here the CDR3 reads CASSQGRGLAGQDYEQYF. The CDR3 nucleotides read TGTGCCAGCAGCCAAGGCCGGGGACTAGCGGGGCAGGATTACGAGCAGTACTTC.

The chain couples TRBV6-5 to TRBJ1-1; tentatively, D is TRBD1 (6 bases). CDR1 is MNHEY and CDR2 is SVGAGI in the germline V gene. The V gene lost 7 bases and the J gene lost 8 bases, with 11 bases spanning the gap. CDR3 length equals 11 residues. CDR3 protein: CASMQGLEAFF. CDR3 bases: TGTGCCAGCATGCAGGGGCTGGAAGCTTTCTTT.

The chain carries TRBV3-1 (or the pseudogene TRBV3-2) and TRBJ2-7; 12 bases align to TRBD2. Germline values: CDR1 LGHDT, CDR2 YNNKEL (reference sequence). This CDR3 contains 13 residues. Trimming cost V 2 bases and J 12 bases; bases outside gene matches: 5. CDR3 sequence reads: CASSQLTSGSRYF. The CDR3 nucleotides read TGTGCCAGCAGCCAATTGACTAGCGGGAGCAGGTACTTC.

The chain is built from TRBV18 and TRBJ2-7, with TRBD1 as a possible D gene (5 bases). This CDR3 comprises 14 residues. Trimming stripped 2 bases from V and 3 bases from J, with 11 bases between. The germline V gene has CDR1 KGHSH and CDR2 LQKENI. CDR3 DNA: TGTGCCAGCTCACCAGGGGCAGATAACTACGAGCAGTACTTC. It is translated as CASSPGADNYEQYF.

The V gene is TRBV13, the J gene TRBJ2-1; 11 bases match TRBD2. CDR1 and CDR2 from the germline V gene are PRHDT and FYEKMQ (reference sequence). Trimming cost V 5 bases and J 0 bases; bases outside gene matches: 3. The CDR3 consists of 16 residues. The DNA of the CDR3 is TGTGCCAGCAGCCAGACTAGCGGGGACTCCTACAATGAGCAGTTCTTC. Translation: CASSQTSGDSYNEQFF.

The chain combines TRBV10-3 with TRBJ1-4; the D is unclear. CDR1 is ENHRY, CDR2 SYGVKD, per germline. The CDR3 runs 13 residues. Trimming removed 11 bases from V and 7 bases from J, with 17 bases in between. CDR3 bases: TGTGCCGGCCAGGCAGGACGGGGTGAAAAACTGTTTTTT. Its translation is CAGQAGRGEKLFF.

This clone is a singleton in its sample. The sample contains more than one DNA sequence encoding this CDR3. The rearrangement joins TRBV6-4 to TRBJ2-3; a weak D match, TRBD2 (6 bases). Germline V lookup: CDR1 MRHNA, CDR2 SNTAGT. The CDR3 has 14 amino acids. Trimming took 3 bases from V and 2 from J, leaving 9 bases between them. CDR3: CASSEGGDTDTQYF. The DNA of the CDR3 is TGTGCCAGCAGTGAAGGCGGGGACACAGATACGCAGTATTTT.